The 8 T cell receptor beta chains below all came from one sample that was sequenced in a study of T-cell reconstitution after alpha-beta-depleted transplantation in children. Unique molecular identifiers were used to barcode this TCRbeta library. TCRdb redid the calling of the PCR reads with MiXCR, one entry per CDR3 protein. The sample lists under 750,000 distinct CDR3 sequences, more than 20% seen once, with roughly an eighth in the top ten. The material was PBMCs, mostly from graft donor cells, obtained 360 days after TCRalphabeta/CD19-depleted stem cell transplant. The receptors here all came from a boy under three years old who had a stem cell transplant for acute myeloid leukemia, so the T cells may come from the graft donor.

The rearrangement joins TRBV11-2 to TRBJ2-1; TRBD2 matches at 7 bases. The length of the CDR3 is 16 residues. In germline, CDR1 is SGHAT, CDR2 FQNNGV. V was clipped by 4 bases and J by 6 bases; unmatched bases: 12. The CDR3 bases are TGTGCCAGCAGCTCCCTCGGGACTACCCTAGGCAATGAGCAGTTCTTC. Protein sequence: CASSSLGTTLGNEQFF.

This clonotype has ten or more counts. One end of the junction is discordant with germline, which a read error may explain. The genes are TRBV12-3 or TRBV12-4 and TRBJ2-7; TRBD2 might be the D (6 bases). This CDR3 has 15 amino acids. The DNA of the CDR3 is TGTGCCAGCAGCTTAGCCGGGACTTTAGTCCACGAGCAGTACTTC. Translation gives CASSLAGTLVHEQYF.

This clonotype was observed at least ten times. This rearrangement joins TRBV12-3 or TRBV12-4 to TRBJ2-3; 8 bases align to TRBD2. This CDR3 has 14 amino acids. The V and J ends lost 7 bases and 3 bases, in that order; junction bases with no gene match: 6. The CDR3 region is CASNPGLETDTQYF. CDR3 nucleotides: TGTGCCAGCAATCCGGGACTAGAAACAGATACGCAGTATTTT.

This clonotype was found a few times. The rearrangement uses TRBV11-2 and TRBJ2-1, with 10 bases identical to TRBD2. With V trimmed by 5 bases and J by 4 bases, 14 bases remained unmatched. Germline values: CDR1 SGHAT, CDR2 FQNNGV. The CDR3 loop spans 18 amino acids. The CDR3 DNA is TGTGCCAGCAGCCCTTGGGTGGCTAGCGGGGGCCTTTACAATGAGCAGTTCTTC. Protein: CASSPWVASGGLYNEQFF.

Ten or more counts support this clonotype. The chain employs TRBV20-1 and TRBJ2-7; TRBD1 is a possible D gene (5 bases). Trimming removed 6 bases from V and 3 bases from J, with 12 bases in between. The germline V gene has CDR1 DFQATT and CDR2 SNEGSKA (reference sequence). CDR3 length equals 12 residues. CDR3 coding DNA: TGCAGTGCCAGACAGTTTCGCTACGAGCAGTACTTC. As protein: CSARQFRYEQYF.

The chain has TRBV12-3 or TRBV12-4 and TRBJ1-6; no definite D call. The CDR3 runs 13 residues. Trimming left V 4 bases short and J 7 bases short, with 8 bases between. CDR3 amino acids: CASSSDQNSPLHF. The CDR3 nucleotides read TGTGCCAGCAGTTCTGACCAAAATTCACCCCTCCACTTT.

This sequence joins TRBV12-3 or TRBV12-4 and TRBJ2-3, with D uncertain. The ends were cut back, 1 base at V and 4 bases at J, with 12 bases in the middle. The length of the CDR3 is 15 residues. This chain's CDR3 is CASSLGLRVPDTQYF. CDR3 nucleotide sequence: TGTGCCAGCAGTTTAGGACTCCGAGTCCCAGATACGCAGTATTTT.

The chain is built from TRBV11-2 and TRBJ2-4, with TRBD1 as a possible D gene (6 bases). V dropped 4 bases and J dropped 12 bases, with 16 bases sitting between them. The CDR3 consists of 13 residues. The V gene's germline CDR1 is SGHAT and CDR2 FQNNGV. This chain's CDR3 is CASSSGAMGDQYF. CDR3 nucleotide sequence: TGTGCCAGCAGCTCAGGGGCCATGGGGGATCAGTACTTC.